This T cell receptor beta chain was identified during a study of blood T cell repertoires in COVID-19 (dated by TCRdb to 2018 to 2020). A note on the overall study: Collaborator samples came from the United States, Italy and Spain and covered acute and convalescent phases of COVID-19. The material from the prospective study consisted of cDNA or gDNA derived from T cells, B-cell-depleted T cells, or PBMCs. Deeply sampled blood TCRbeta repertoires from subjects exposed to, actively infected with, or recovered from COVID-19 were included in the dataset. A freely available public database, intended as a resource for researchers studying the immune response to SARS-CoV-2, is where the repertoires were released. Samples were obtained from the ongoing ImmuneRACE study (first 160 participants) and from 1,254 subjects provided by 6 global collaborators. Nearly every sample came with metadata listing a de-identified subject ID, COVID-19 status, age in years and sex. Where available, HLA class I and class II types were obtained from metadata supplied by the sample provider rather than from assay-based typing.

Comments on this clone: It lacks a known antigen. No clone much larger than this one lies a single base away; base qualities are absent.

Whole blood was collected in K2EDTA tubes by collaborating institutions according to the institutions' own protocols. For TCRbeta analysis, collaborator samples were shipped as frozen whole blood, as isolated PBMCs, or as DNA extracted from either sample type. Results and caveats for the whole study, not just this receptor: How much clinical and demographic metadata was included differed by source and by participant, and the metadata was provided uncurated.

The immunoSEQ Assay, a bias-controlled multiplex PCR, was used to amplify TCRbeta CDR3 regions from genomic DNA. The paper's data handling went like this. Nucleated cell counts per sample were estimated from amplification of reference gene primers within the assay. To quantify the absolute abundance of each unique TCRbeta CDR3 rearrangement, sequence reads were collapsed and filtered. Productive Simpson clonality was computed per sample as the square root of Simpson's diversity index over productive rearrangements. TCRdb retrieved this table from immuneACCESS and kept in-frame rearrangements only. Not all clones are present; in checked studies, unresolved V genes account for under half, and no reason is known for the remainder. V and J calls and clone size are copied from that table; D and trimming were computed from the DNA. The sample table holds almost 30,000 clones, of which roughly three quarters were seen once. The ten top clones hold 45% to 50% of the sample.

As encoded in the germline V gene, CDR1 is KGHDR while CDR2 is SFDVKD. Relative to germline, V is missing 10 bases and J is missing 4 bases, with 3 bases of the junction outside any gene match. The CDR3 holds 14 amino acids from the cysteine to the phenylalanine. The kept DNA is CDR3 alone, 42 bases in frame from the first base. The sequence derives from a woman between 70 and 85 years old with acute or convalescent COVID-19. The sequenced sample consisted of peripheral blood. This chain joins TRBV24-1 to TRBJ2-3; 14 bases in the middle match TRBD2. The DNA is as follows: TGTGCCACGGGACTAGCGGGAGAGGCAGATACGCAGTATTTT. This encodes CATGLAGEADTQYF.